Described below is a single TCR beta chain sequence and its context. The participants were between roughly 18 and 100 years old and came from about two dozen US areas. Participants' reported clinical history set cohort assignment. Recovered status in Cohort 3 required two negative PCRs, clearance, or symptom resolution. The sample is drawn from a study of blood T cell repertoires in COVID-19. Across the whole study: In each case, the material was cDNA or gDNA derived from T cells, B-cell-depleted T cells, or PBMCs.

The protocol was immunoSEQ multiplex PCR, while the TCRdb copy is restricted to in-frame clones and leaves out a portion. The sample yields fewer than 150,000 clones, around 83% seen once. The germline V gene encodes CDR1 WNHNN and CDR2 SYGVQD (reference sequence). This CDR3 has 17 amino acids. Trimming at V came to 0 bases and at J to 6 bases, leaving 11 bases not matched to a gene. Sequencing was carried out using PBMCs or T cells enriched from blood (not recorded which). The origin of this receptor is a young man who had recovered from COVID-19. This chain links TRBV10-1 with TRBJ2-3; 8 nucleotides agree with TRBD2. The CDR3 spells CASSESTSGSVSDTQYF. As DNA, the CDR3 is TGCGCCAGCAGTGAGTCGACGAGCGGGAGTGTTAGCGATACGCAGTATTTT.